The 27 T cell receptor beta chains presented below share a single source sample, sequenced in a study of T cells in Graves' hyperthyroidism and ophthalmopathy. Amplification of TCR beta CDR3 regions was performed using RNA transcripts as template. The study used the HTBI primer set for a first-round RT-PCR of the TCR CDR3. MiXCR, run by TCRdb on the multiplex PCR reads, gives a single entry per CDR3 protein. In the table there are 500,000 or so distinct CDR3 sequences, over 15% of which are singletons. What was sequenced was blood. The origin of the receptors is a woman aged 18 to 35 with Graves' ophthalmopathy.

This clonotype has a count of ten or more. This sequence joins TRBV15 and TRBJ2-1, with D tentatively TRBD1 (5 bases). This CDR3 comprises 15 residues. Per the germline V gene, CDR1 is LNHNV and CDR2 is YYDKDF (reference sequence). V lost 3 bases and J 5 bases, leaving 14 bases between the germline ends. The CDR3 sequence: CATSRDPQGNNEQFF. DNA of the CDR3: TGTGCCACCAGCAGGGATCCTCAGGGAAACAATGAGCAGTTCTTC.

The table lists this clonotype with many counts. The chain uses TRBV5-1 and TRBJ1-2; unclear D gene. Germline CDR1 SGHRS, CDR2 YFSETQ. The CDR3 covers 13 residues. The V and J ends lost 2 bases and 7 bases respectively, with 12 bases between them. CDR3 region: CASSFRGEIGYTF. The CDR3 DNA is TGCGCCAGCAGCTTCCGCGGGGAAATTGGCTACACCTTC.

In its sample, this clonotype was seen a few times. This chain connects TRBV10-1 to TRBJ1-3; perhaps TRBD1 as D (6 bases). V dropped 4 bases and J dropped 1 base, with 14 bases sitting between them. The CDR3 spans 16 residues. CDR1 WNHNN and CDR2 SYGVQD come from the germline V gene (reference sequence). CDR3 in amino acids: CASSGKQGASGNTIYF. As DNA, the CDR3 is TGCGCCAGCAGTGGAAAACAGGGAGCATCTGGAAACACCATATATTTT.

This clonotype was seen a few times. The chain carries TRBV19 and TRBJ2-1; 8 bases map to TRBD1. Per the germline V gene, CDR1 is LNHDA and CDR2 is SQIVND (reference sequence). V was clipped by 6 bases and J by 3 bases; unmatched bases: 4. The length of the CDR3 is 14 residues. CDR3 in amino acids: CASRTTGDYNEQFF. In DNA form, the CDR3 reads TGTGCCAGTAGAACGACAGGGGACTACAATGAGCAGTTCTTC.

This chain links TRBV19 with TRBJ2-1; TRBD1 is a possible D gene (6 bases). Trimming shortened V by 4 bases and J by 0 bases, and 16 bases separated the two germline ends. Germline CDR1 reads LNHDA; CDR2 reads SQIVND (reference sequence). The CDR3 length is 17 residues. The CDR3 region is CASSTGAGSSSYNEQFF. In DNA form, the CDR3 reads TGTGCCAGTAGTACAGGGGCCGGGTCCAGCTCCTACAATGAGCAGTTCTTC.

This clonotype appeared many times. CDR3 sequence (DNA): TGTGCCAGCAGTTACCTCGGCACTGAAGCTTTCTTT. Amino acids: CASSYLGTEAFF. V is TRBV6-5 and J is TRBJ1-1; no clear D gene. Germline V CDR1 and CDR2: MNHEY, SVGAGI. This CDR3 has 12 residues. V was shortened by 2 bases and J by 4 bases, with 5 bases between the two germline ends.

This clonotype was detected only a few times. The chain couples TRBV6-1 to TRBJ1-4; TRBD1 matches 10 bases. Germline values: CDR1 MNHNS, CDR2 SASEGT. J was trimmed by 10 bases and V by 6 bases; bases with no gene match: 5. This CDR3 region has 13 residues. As DNA, the CDR3 is TGTGCCAGCAGACCGACAGGGGGCGTAAAACTGTTTTTT. Translation gives CASRPTGGVKLFF.

This clonotype was recorded many times. This rearrangement joins TRBV20-1 to TRBJ1-1; tentatively, D is TRBD1 (6 bases). Deletions cut 5 bases from V and 1 base from J, with 11 bases between. In germline, CDR1 is DFQATT, CDR2 SNEGSKA (reference sequence). This CDR3 has 13 residues. In DNA form, the CDR3 reads TGCAGTGCTCCATCGACAGGGAACACTGAAGCTTTCTTT. This codes for CSAPSTGNTEAFF.

This clonotype has more than one count but fewer than ten. The chain couples TRBV28 to TRBJ2-1, with a tentative D call TRBD2 (6 bases). Per germline, CDR1 MDHEN and CDR2 SYDVKM. This CDR3 comprises 14 residues. V shed 6 bases and J shed 0 bases, with 9 bases lying between them. CDR3 in amino acids: CASRRLGSYNEQFF. The CDR3 DNA reads TGTGCCAGCAGGAGACTAGGCTCCTACAATGAGCAGTTCTTC.

This clonotype was observed a few times. V is TRBV29-1 and J is TRBJ2-1; 9 bases match TRBD1. V shed 4 bases, J shed 8 bases, and the junction held 9 bases outside the gene matches. The CDR3 has 14 residues. Germline-derived CDR1 and CDR2 are SQVTM and ANQGSEA. CDR3 DNA: TGCAGCGTTGGATGGGGACAGGGTAGGGATGAGCAGTTCTTC. Amino acid sequence: CSVGWGQGRDEQFF.

CDR3 loop: CAISEGNEQFF. CDR3 in DNA: TGTGCCATCAGTGAGGGCAATGAGCAGTTCTTC. The chain recombines TRBV10-3 with TRBJ2-1, with unresolved D. V shed 2 bases and J shed 6 bases, with 2 bases lying between them. Germline-derived CDR1 and CDR2 are ENHRY and SYGVKD. The CDR3 spans 11 residues.

This rearrangement joins TRBV27 to TRBJ2-1, with D uncertain. From germline, CDR1 is MNHEY and CDR2 SMNVEV (reference sequence). V was shortened by 4 bases and J by 6 bases, with 7 bases between the two germline ends. The CDR3 totals 12 residues. CDR3 loop: CASSWLGNEQFF. DNA of the CDR3: TGTGCCAGCAGTTGGTTGGGCAATGAGCAGTTCTTC.

In its sample, this clonotype was seen once. V is TRBV4-1 and J is TRBJ1-5, with TRBD1 matching over 7 bases. J lost 10 bases, V lost 5 bases, and 8 bases had no gene match. Germline assignment: CDR1 MGHRA and CDR2 YSYEKL. This CDR3 spans 13 amino acids. The CDR3 DNA follows: TGCGCCAGCAGCGGCGGGACAGCGGGACCCCAGCATTTT. As protein: CASSGGTAGPQHF.

In this sample, this clonotype turned up many times. V is TRBV20-1 and J is TRBJ2-2; D call uncertain. The CDR3 extends over 13 amino acids. Looked up from germline, CDR1 is DFQATT and CDR2 is SNEGSKA (reference sequence). V lost 2 bases and J lost 3, with 7 bases in between. The CDR3 loop is CSARKGHTGELFF. As DNA, the CDR3 is TGCAGTGCTAGAAAGGGTCACACCGGGGAGCTGTTTTTT.

This clonotype has just a few counts. This rearrangement joins TRBV29-1 to TRBJ1-2, with D possibly matching TRBD1 (5 bases). Germline lookup yields CDR1 SQVTM and CDR2 ANQGSEA. Trimming stripped 0 bases from V and 5 bases from J, with 10 bases between. The CDR3 spans 13 residues. The DNA of the CDR3 is TGCAGCGTTGAAGAGGGGCTCGGATATGGCTACACCTTC. Amino acid sequence: CSVEEGLGYGYTF. The variable domain in full, completed from reference TRBV29-1 and TRBJ1-2, reads SAVISQKPSRDICQRGTSLTIQCQVDSQVTMMFWYRQQPGQSLTLIATANQGSEATYESGFVIDKFPISRPNLTFSTLTVSNMSPEDSSIYLCSVEEGLGYGYTFGSGTRLTVV.

V is TRBV18 and J is TRBJ2-3; TRBD2 aligns across 13 bases. The CDR3 spans 16 residues. V lost 3 bases and J lost 5; bases outside the gene matches: 5. Germline CDR1 KGHSH, CDR2 LQKENI. The chain's CDR3 is CASSPTSGGGQDTQYF. The CDR3 nucleotides read TGTGCCAGCTCACCTACTAGCGGGGGGGGCCAAGATACGCAGTATTTT.

This clonotype turned up a few times. The rearrangement joins TRBV2 to TRBJ2-5; 9 nucleotides line up with TRBD2. This CDR3 is built from 16 residues. The V segment lost 3 bases and the J segment 4 bases; nucleotides outside the gene matches: 9. The V gene's germline CDR1 is SNHLY and CDR2 FYNNEI. The CDR3 loop is CASSERRGGLGETQYF. The CDR3 coding sequence is TGTGCCAGCAGTGAGAGGCGGGGGGGCCTTGGAGAGACCCAGTACTTC.

This clonotype was counted between two and nine times. The chain combines TRBV27 with TRBJ1-5; D might be TRBD1 (6 bases). Germline lookup yields CDR1 MNHEY and CDR2 SMNVEV (reference sequence). The CDR3 totals 15 residues. The V end lost 4 bases, the J end lost 0 bases, and 10 bases lay between the germline ends. The CDR3 DNA reads TGTGCCAGCAGTTGGACAGTTAATAGCAATCAGCCCCAGCATTTT. Its translation: CASSWTVNSNQPQHF.

This clonotype was picked up many times. This chain joins TRBV20-1 and TRBJ1-5; 7 positions agree with TRBD1. This CDR3 is 10 amino acids long. The germline CDR1 and CDR2 sequences are DFQATT and SNEGSKA (reference sequence). Trimming removed 3 bases from V and 11 bases from J; junction bases left unmatched: 1. The CDR3 DNA is TGCAGTGCTAGCAGGGGGGCCCAGCATTTT. It specifies CSASRGAQHF.

At least ten counts were recorded for this clonotype. This chain's CDR3 is CAWSGSVYEQYF. The CDR3 region has the DNA TGTGCCTGGAGTGGGAGTGTCTACGAGCAGTACTTC. The chain recombines TRBV30 with TRBJ2-7; D uncertain. V was shortened by 1 base and J by 3 bases, with 7 bases between the two germline ends. CDR3 length equals 12 residues. CDR1 GTSNPN and CDR2 SVGIG come from the germline V gene (reference sequence).

This clonotype was counted only a few times. The V gene is TRBV30, the J gene TRBJ2-6; a weak D match, TRBD1 (5 bases). Deletions cut 0 bases from V and 0 bases from J, with 12 bases between. Germline CDR1 GTSNPN, CDR2 SVGIG (reference sequence). The CDR3 sequence is 17 residues long. CDR3 in DNA: TGTGCCTGGAGTGTACCCACAGGCCTCTCTGGGGCCAACGTCCTGACTTTC. This gives the protein CAWSVPTGLSGANVLTF. Full variable domain (missing parts from reference TRBV30 and TRBJ2-6): SQTIHQWPATLVQPVGSPLSLECTVEGTSNPNLYWYRQAAGRGLQLLFYSVGIGQISSEVPQNLSASRPQDRQFILSSKKLLLSDSGFYLCAWSVPTGLSGANVLTFGAGSRLTVL.

V and J are TRBV20-1 and TRBJ2-3; 10 bases line up with TRBD1. Unmatched junction bases numbered 4, after V lost 2 bases and J lost 11 bases. Germline CDR1 and CDR2: DFQATT and SNEGSKA (reference sequence). The CDR3 consists of 12 residues. CDR3 DNA: TGCAGTGCTAGAATACGGGACAGGGGGCAGTATTTT. The encoded protein is CSARIRDRGQYF.

V and J are TRBV2 and TRBJ1-3; unclear D gene. Germline CDR1 reads SNHLY; CDR2 reads FYNNEI. The CDR3 consists of 16 residues. Deletions cut 6 bases from V and 4 bases from J, with 19 bases between. The CDR3, as DNA: TGTGCCAGCAGCACAAATGACGGACTTGCCGGAAACACCATATATTTT. It encodes CASSTNDGLAGNTIYF.

Many counts were recorded for this clonotype. This rearrangement joins TRBV11-2 to TRBJ2-1, with 7 bases matching TRBD2. The germline V gene has CDR1 SGHAT and CDR2 FQNNGV. J was trimmed by 4 bases and V by 3 bases; bases with no gene match: 6. This CDR3 spans 15 amino acids. The CDR3 DNA reads as TGTGCCAGCAGCTTGAGCGGGACTACATACAATGAGCAGTTCTTC. Amino acid sequence: CASSLSGTTYNEQFF.

This clonotype was detected ten times or more. The chain is built from TRBV28 and TRBJ1-6; D ambiguous. From germline, CDR1 is MDHEN and CDR2 SYDVKM. The CDR3 contains 14 residues. V was shortened by 6 bases and J by 4 bases, with 10 bases between the two germline ends. The CDR3 coding sequence is TGTGCCAGCAGCCGGACGGTTTATAATTCACCCCTCCACTTT. As protein: CASSRTVYNSPLHF.

Many counts were recorded for this clonotype. V and J are TRBV7-2 and TRBJ2-7; D is perhaps TRBD1 (5 bases). Trimming left V 1 base short and J 7 bases short, with 14 bases between. Germline assignment: CDR1 SGHTA and CDR2 FQGNSA. The CDR3 extends over 14 amino acids. CDR3 in amino acids: CASSLVDSKWEQYF. CDR3 DNA sequence: TGTGCCAGCAGCTTAGTTGACAGTAAGTGGGAGCAGTACTTC.

The table lists this clonotype with many counts. V and J are TRBV7-8 and TRBJ1-2; no clear D gene. CDR1 is SGHVS, CDR2 FQNEAQ, per germline. The CDR3 contains 16 residues. Trimming stripped 5 bases from V and 0 bases from J, with 16 bases between. This CDR3 is CASSVERELANYGYTF. For the CDR3, the DNA is TGTGCCAGCAGCGTAGAAAGAGAGTTAGCTAACTATGGCTACACCTTC. The whole variable domain, filled in from reference TRBV7-8 and TRBJ1-2, reads GAGVSQSPRYKVAKRGQDVALRCDPISGHVSLFWYQQALGQGPEFLTYFQNEAQLDKSGLPSDRFFAERPEGSVSTLKIQRTQQEDSAVYLCASSVERELANYGYTFGSGTRLTVV.